This TCR beta chain was sequenced during a study of blood T cells in healthy people across ages. The CDR3 is 14 residues long. Germline V CDR1 and CDR2: SEHNR, FQNEAQ (reference sequence). V was clipped by 6 bases and J by 7 bases; unmatched bases: 8. A J-beta primer mix and a sample-barcoded 5' primer were used in a second PCR of roughly 6 to 11 cycles. One entry per CDR3 protein, called by TCRdb with MiXCR from the 5' RACE reads. Here the sample spans 1.5 million to 2 million distinct CDR3 sequences, approximately 50% being singletons. The chain employs TRBV7-9 and TRBJ1-2; 10 nucleotides line up with TRBD1. Sequencing used blood. This receptor was taken from a middle-aged woman in good health. The DNA for the CDR3 is TGTGCCAGCAGAACCGACAGGGGGCAACTTGGCTACACCTTC. It specifies CASRTDRGQLGYTF. Looking up the rest from reference TRBV7-9 and TRBJ1-2 gives the full variable domain: DTGVSQNPRHKITKRGQNVTFRCDPISEHNRLYWYRQTLGQGPEFLTYFQNEAQLEKSRLLSDRFSAERPKGSFSTLEIQRTEQGDSAMYLCASRTDRGQLGYTFGSGTRLTVV.